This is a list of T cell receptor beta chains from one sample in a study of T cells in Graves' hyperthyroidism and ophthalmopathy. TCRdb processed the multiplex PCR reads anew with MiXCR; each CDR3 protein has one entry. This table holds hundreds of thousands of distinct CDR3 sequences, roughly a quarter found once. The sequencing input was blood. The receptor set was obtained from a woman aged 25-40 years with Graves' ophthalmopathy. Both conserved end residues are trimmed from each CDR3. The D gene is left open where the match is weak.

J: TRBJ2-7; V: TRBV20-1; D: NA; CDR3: SARDPHSSYEQY
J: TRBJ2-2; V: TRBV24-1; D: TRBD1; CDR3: ATSDPRQGAAGELF
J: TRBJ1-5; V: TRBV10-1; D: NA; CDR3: ASSDREQPQH
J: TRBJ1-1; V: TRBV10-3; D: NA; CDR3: AISEERGANTEAF
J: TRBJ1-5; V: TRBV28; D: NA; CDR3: ASSLPGRINQPQH
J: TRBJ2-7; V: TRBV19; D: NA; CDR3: ASSGAAYEQY
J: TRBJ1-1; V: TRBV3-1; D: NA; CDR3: ASSPLRRGTEAF
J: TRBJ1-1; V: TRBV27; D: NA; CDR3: ASSFSGTVGTEAF
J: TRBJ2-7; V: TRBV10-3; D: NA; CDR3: AISEGQPYEQY
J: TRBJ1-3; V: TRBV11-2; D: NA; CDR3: ASSPGHSISGNTIY
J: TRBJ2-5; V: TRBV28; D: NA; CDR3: ASSLSGITGETQY
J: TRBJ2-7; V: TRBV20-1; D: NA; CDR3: SAREVTPYEQY
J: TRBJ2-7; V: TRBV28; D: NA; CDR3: ASTPSAAGASYEQY
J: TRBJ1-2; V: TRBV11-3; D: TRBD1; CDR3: ASSTILGQGASHGYT
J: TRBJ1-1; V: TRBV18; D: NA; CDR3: ATSDSLNTEAF
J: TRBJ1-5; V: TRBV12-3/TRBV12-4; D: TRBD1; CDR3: ASRSSTGGWYQPQH
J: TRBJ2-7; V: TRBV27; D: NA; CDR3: ASSNSDQLYEQY
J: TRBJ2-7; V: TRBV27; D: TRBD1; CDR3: ASSSSGTGYEQY
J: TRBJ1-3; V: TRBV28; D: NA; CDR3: ASSSQGYAIY
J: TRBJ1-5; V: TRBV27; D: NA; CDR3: ASSFPDCMWGRGNQPQH
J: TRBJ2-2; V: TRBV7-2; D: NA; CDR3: ASTKSLAGELF
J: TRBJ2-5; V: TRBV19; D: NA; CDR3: ASSIGLVGHQETQY
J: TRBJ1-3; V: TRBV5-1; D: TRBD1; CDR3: ASSRQQGYADTIY
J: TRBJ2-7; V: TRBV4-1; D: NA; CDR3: ASSQTDSDAYEQY
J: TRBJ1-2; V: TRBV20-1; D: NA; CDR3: SARSWGSHSNYGYT
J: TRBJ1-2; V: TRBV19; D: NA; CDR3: AVHQDGYRDNYGYT
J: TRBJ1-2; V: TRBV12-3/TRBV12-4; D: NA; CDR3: ASSSGRYGYT
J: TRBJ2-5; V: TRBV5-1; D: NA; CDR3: ASSSHTPGWGETQY
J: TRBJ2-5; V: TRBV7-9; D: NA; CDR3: ASRHVRGGPKETQY
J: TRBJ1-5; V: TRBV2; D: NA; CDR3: ASRAGSQPQH
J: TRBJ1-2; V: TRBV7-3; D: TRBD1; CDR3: ASSLTGTGVNGYT
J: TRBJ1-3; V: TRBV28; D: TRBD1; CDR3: ASSLYPGTGGNTIY
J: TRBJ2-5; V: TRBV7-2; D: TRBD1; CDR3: ASSIRQGAVETQY
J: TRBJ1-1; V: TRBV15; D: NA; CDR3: ATSRDLYTEAF
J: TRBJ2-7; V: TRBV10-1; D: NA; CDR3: ASSTSSGQTYEQY
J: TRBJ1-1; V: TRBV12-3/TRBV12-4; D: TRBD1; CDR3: ASSLFTDREAF
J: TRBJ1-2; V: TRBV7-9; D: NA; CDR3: ASTKSGDGYT
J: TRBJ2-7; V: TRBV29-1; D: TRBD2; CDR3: SVGINLSGGAGEQY
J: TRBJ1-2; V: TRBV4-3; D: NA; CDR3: ASSQDLWGNYGYT
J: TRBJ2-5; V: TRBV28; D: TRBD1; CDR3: ASSRPGGTGRETQY
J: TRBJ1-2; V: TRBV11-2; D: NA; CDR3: SSYREGSSYGYT
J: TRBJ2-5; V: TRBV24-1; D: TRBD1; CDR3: ATSDWTGDEETQY
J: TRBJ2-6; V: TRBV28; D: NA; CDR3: ASTRGTFRSGANVLT
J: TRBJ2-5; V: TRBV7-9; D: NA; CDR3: AGSLGGLETQY
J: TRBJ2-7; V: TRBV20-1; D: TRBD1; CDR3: SAPSSGTGVHEQY
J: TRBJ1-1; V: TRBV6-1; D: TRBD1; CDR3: ASSKQGAPEAF
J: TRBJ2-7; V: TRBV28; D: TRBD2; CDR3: ASSSPSGAAYEQY